The 29 T cell receptor beta chains below were found in one sample sequenced in a study of patients and donors after allogeneic stem cell transplantation. TCRdb re-called the RT-PCR reads through MiXCR, storing one row per CDR3 protein. This sample has over 130,000 distinct CDR3 sequences; roughly 35% occur once, and the top ten carry roughly 50%. Sequencing input: blood, either unsorted or a sorted T cell fraction (not recorded which). Receptors originate from a human donor who was either an allogeneic HSCT recipient or a stem cell or donor lymphocyte infusion donor (not recorded which). It is not recorded whose cells these are; they may come from a transplant donor.

This chain links TRBV7-9 with TRBJ1-2; no firm D call. The CDR3 runs 13 residues. The V end was cut by 3 bases, the J end by 7 bases, with 12 bases between. CDR1 SEHNR and CDR2 FQNEAQ come from the germline V gene (reference sequence). The CDR3 bases are TGTGCCAGCAGCTTTGAGATGAGTGGTGGCTACACCTTC. This sequence encodes CASSFEMSGGYTF. Full variable domain (remainder filled in from reference TRBV7-9 and TRBJ1-2): DTGVSQNPRHKITKRGQNVTFRCDPISEHNRLYWYRQTLGQGPEFLTYFQNEAQLEKSRLLSDRFSAERPKGSFSTLEIQRTEQGDSAMYLCASSFEMSGGYTFGSGTRLTVV.

CDR3 amino acids: CASRLGRVNEQYF. Here the CDR3 DNA reads TGTGCCAGCAGGCTGGGACGGGTCAACGAGCAGTACTTC. The V call is TRBV27, the J call TRBJ2-7, with D possibly being TRBD1 or TRBD2 (5 bases each). The CDR3 is 13 amino acids. Trimming took 6 bases from V and 5 from J, leaving 14 bases between them. The germline V gene has CDR1 MNHEY and CDR2 SMNVEV (reference sequence).

The chain couples TRBV3-1 to TRBJ2-1; tentatively, D is TRBD1 (6 bases). Germline V gene data show CDR1 as LGHDT and CDR2 as YNNKEL (reference sequence). Trimming took off 1 base at V and 2 bases at J, with 12 bases between the two ends. This CDR3 comprises 16 residues. CDR3 sequence reads: CASSQAQGLAYNEQFF. CDR3 DNA sequence: TGTGCCAGCAGCCAAGCTCAGGGGTTGGCCTACAATGAGCAGTTCTTC.

The gene calls are TRBV6-6 and TRBJ2-7; D not certain. The germline CDR1 and CDR2 sequences are MNHNY and SVGAGI (reference sequence). This CDR3 region has 13 residues. Trimming took 3 bases from V and 1 from J, leaving 7 bases between them. CDR3 sequence reads: CASSYLVSYEQYF. CDR3 sequence (DNA): TGTGCCAGCAGTTATTTGGTTTCCTACGAGCAGTACTTC.

The chain employs TRBV6-5 and TRBJ1-4; D is unclear. CDR1 and CDR2 from the germline V gene are MNHEY and SVGAGI. V dropped 2 bases and J dropped 5 bases, with 6 bases sitting between them. The CDR3 has 13 residues. DNA of the CDR3: TGTGCCAGCAGTTACGCCGGGAATGAAAAACTGTTTTTT. Its protein product is CASSYAGNEKLFF.

A single count supports this clonotype. This sequence joins TRBV5-1 and TRBJ2-3; D is perhaps TRBD1 (5 bases). V shed 2 bases and J shed 2 bases, with 9 bases lying between them. CDR1 SGHRS and CDR2 YFSETQ come from the germline V gene. CDR3 length equals 14 residues. The CDR3 region is CASSLSTATDTQYF. The CDR3, as DNA: TGCGCCAGCAGCTTATCGACAGCCACAGATACGCAGTATTTT.

Only a few counts were recorded for this clonotype. This chain joins TRBV7-2 and TRBJ1-1; TRBD1 is a possible D gene (5 bases). CDR1 SGHTA and CDR2 FQGNSA come from the germline V gene. Trimming pared 5 bases from V and 0 bases from J, leaving 16 bases between. The CDR3 loop spans 16 amino acids. DNA for the CDR3: TGTGCCAGCAGCGGATCGGGGGGGACCATGAACACTGAAGCTTTCTTT. Protein product: CASSGSGGTMNTEAFF.

This clonotype was picked up a small number of times. The chain employs TRBV12-3 or TRBV12-4 and TRBJ1-1, with unresolved D. This CDR3 region has 15 residues. Trimming took off 2 bases at V and 4 bases at J, with 14 bases between the two ends. This CDR3 reads CASSLNSKTGTEAFF. CDR3 nucleotides: TGTGCCAGCAGTTTAAATTCCAAAACGGGCACTGAAGCTTTCTTT.

The chain employs TRBV9 and TRBJ2-3, with a weak D call TRBD2 (7 bases). The CDR3 runs 15 residues. Germline CDR1 and CDR2: SGDLS and YYNGEE. The V gene lost 2 bases and the J gene lost 4 bases, with 14 bases spanning the gap. The CDR3 DNA reads TGTGCCAGCAGCGTCGAGGGGGGGAGGTCAGATACGCAGTATTTT. Amino acid sequence: CASSVEGGRSDTQYF.

V is TRBV6-5 and J is TRBJ1-2; 10 bases agree with TRBD1. This CDR3 is built from 16 residues. The germline gives CDR1 MNHEY, CDR2 SVGAGI. With V trimmed by 6 bases and J by 5 bases, 12 bases remained unmatched. The CDR3 spells CASRRTRDRGAYGYTF. CDR3 coding DNA: TGTGCCAGCAGAAGAACCCGGGACAGGGGTGCTTATGGCTACACCTTC.

This clonotype was recorded a few times. This chain joins TRBV12-3 or TRBV12-4 and TRBJ1-2, with D unclear. This CDR3 comprises 14 residues. V was clipped by 3 bases and J by 0 bases, with 8 bases between them. CDR3: CASSLSPANYGYTF. The CDR3 DNA sequence: TGTGCCAGCAGTTTGTCCCCAGCTAACTATGGCTACACCTTC.

The chain uses TRBV7-9 and TRBJ2-2; 8 bases are a match to TRBD1. V was clipped by 5 bases and J by 4 bases; unmatched bases: 9. Germline CDR1 reads SEHNR; CDR2 reads FQNEAQ (reference sequence). There are 16 residues in the CDR3. CDR3 protein: CASSDGQGIGTGELFF. The CDR3 DNA is TGTGCCAGCAGCGATGGACAGGGCATCGGCACCGGGGAGCTGTTTTTT.

This chain connects TRBV12-3 or TRBV12-4 to TRBJ1-1; D remains unclear. The ends were cut back, 6 bases at V and 4 bases at J, with 12 bases in the middle. This CDR3 spans 13 amino acids. The chain's CDR3 is CASRRPLGTEAFF. The CDR3 DNA follows: TGTGCCAGCAGGCGCCCCCTGGGCACTGAAGCTTTCTTT.

The chain is built from TRBV6-6 and TRBJ1-2; D not resolved. The ends were cut back, 6 bases at V and 7 bases at J, with 9 bases in the middle. Germline V gives CDR1 MNHNY, CDR2 SVGAGI (reference sequence). This CDR3 comprises 11 residues. The CDR3 here is CASRGEAGYTF. In DNA form, the CDR3 reads TGTGCCAGCAGGGGAGAGGCTGGCTACACCTTC.

The J gene is TRBJ1-6, the V gene TRBV7-9, with D possibly TRBD1 on 5 matching bases. Germline V gene lookup returns CDR1 SEHNR and CDR2 FQNEAQ (reference sequence). V was clipped by 4 bases and J by 6 bases, with 10 bases between them. This CDR3 is 14 amino acids long. CDR3 DNA: TGTGCCAGCAGCTCCTCAGGGACTAATTCACCCCTCCACTTT. Its translation is CASSSSGTNSPLHF.

V gene TRBV6-2 or TRBV6-3 combines with J gene TRBJ2-1, with D possibly being TRBD1 (6 bases). CDR3 length: 15 residues. With 5 bases removed from V and 8 bases from J, the gap between germline ends came to 19 bases. Germline V gene data show CDR1 as MNHEY and CDR2 as SVGEGT. CDR3 amino acids: CASSLRGSGVHEQFF. The CDR3 coding sequence is TGTGCCAGCAGTCTCCGGGGCTCAGGGGTCCATGAGCAGTTCTTC.

The chain carries TRBV3-1 and TRBJ1-1; 7 bases match TRBD1. The junction had 9 bases not matched to a gene; V was cut back by 4 bases and J by 1 base. This CDR3 spans 16 amino acids. CDR1 is LGHDT, CDR2 YNNKEL, per germline (reference sequence). CDR3 sequence reads: CASSPRQGTGNTEAFF. For the CDR3, the DNA is TGTGCCAGCAGCCCTAGACAGGGTACGGGGAACACTGAAGCTTTCTTT.

This clonotype was recorded a few times. This rearrangement joins TRBV25-1 to TRBJ1-2, with 7 bases matching TRBD1. CDR3 length: 14 amino acids. J lost 8 bases, V lost 3 bases, and 9 bases had no gene match. Germline loops: CDR1 MGHDK, CDR2 SYGVNS. The CDR3 sequence: CASSEYEGAGGYTF. CDR3 bases: TGTGCCAGCAGTGAGTACGAGGGGGCTGGAGGCTACACCTTC.

This clonotype turned up a few times. This CDR3 is CSARGGLRSYEQYV. CDR3 sequence (DNA): TGCAGTGCTAGGGGCGGCCTAAGGTCCTACGAGCAGTACGTC. The chain links TRBV20-1 to TRBJ2-7, with D uncertain. This CDR3 region has 14 residues. The germline V gene has CDR1 DFQATT and CDR2 SNEGSKA (reference sequence). V lost 3 bases and J lost 1, with 13 bases in between.

J is TRBJ1-1 and V is TRBV3-1; D gene uncertain. Germline V lookup: CDR1 LGHDT, CDR2 YNNKEL (reference sequence). The CDR3 contains 14 residues. Trimming stripped 4 bases from V and 1 base from J, with 10 bases between. CDR3 sequence: CASSPRLANTEAFF. As DNA, the CDR3 is TGTGCCAGCAGCCCTCGGTTGGCGAACACTGAAGCTTTCTTT.

This chain joins TRBV3-1 and TRBJ2-1; 8 bases fit TRBD1. This CDR3 is built from 14 residues. The germline V gene encodes CDR1 LGHDT and CDR2 YNNKEL (reference sequence). The V gene end was trimmed by 3 bases and the J gene end by 7 bases; junction bases not matched to a gene: 5. The CDR3: CASSQTDRANEQFF. DNA for the CDR3: TGTGCCAGCAGCCAGACGGACAGGGCTAATGAGCAGTTCTTC.

This clonotype was observed a handful of times. This chain connects TRBV12-3 or TRBV12-4 to TRBJ1-2; D not certain. The V end was cut by 6 bases, the J end by 4 bases, with 18 bases between. The CDR3 runs to 15 residues. The CDR3 region is CASRTSRGEGYGYTF. The CDR3 DNA reads TGTGCCAGCAGGACTAGCCGGGGTGAGGGCTATGGCTACACCTTC.

V usage is TRBV9 and J usage is TRBJ1-6; D is unclear. V gave up 0 bases and J gave up 6 bases, with 13 bases separating them. The germline CDR1 and CDR2 sequences are SGDLS and YYNGEE. The CDR3 totals 16 residues. The CDR3 DNA follows: TGTGCCAGCAGCGTAGGAACAGAGCCGAGTAATTCACCCCTCCACTTT. It is translated as CASSVGTEPSNSPLHF.

This sequence joins TRBV20-1 and TRBJ2-7; D call uncertain. The CDR3 sequence is 11 residues long. The ends were cut back, 4 bases at V and 2 bases at J, with 6 bases in the middle. CDR1 DFQATT and CDR2 SNEGSKA come from the germline V gene (reference sequence). CDR3 nucleotide sequence: TGCAGTGCTACAGGTGCCTACGAGCAGTACGTC. Its translation is CSATGAYEQYV.

This sequence joins TRBV7-9 and TRBJ2-4; D unclear. Germline V gene lookup returns CDR1 SEHNR and CDR2 FQNEAQ (reference sequence). The CDR3 covers 15 residues. V shed 3 bases and J shed 5 bases, with 14 bases lying between them. CDR3: CASSFRLGMENIQYF. The CDR3 DNA sequence: TGTGCCAGCAGCTTTCGTTTGGGGATGGAAAACATTCAGTACTTC. Full variable domain (missing parts from reference TRBV7-9 and TRBJ2-4): DTGVSQNPRHKITKRGQNVTFRCDPISEHNRLYWYRQTLGQGPEFLTYFQNEAQLEKSRLLSDRFSAERPKGSFSTLEIQRTEQGDSAMYLCASSFRLGMENIQYFGAGTRLSVL.

This clonotype was seen only a few times. This chain joins TRBV9 and TRBJ1-1; D not resolved. Between the trimmed V and J ends, which lost 0 bases and 0 bases, there was a span of 6 bases. Germline lookup yields CDR1 SGDLS and CDR2 YYNGEE. The CDR3 covers 14 residues. The CDR3 coding sequence is TGTGCCAGCAGCGTAGGAGGGATGAACACTGAAGCTTTCTTT. It encodes CASSVGGMNTEAFF.

Comment on this clonotype: The CDR3 end shows no conserved phenylalanine or tryptophan, and so a read error is likely. Because the CDR3's place on the DNA is in doubt, the DNA is left out and the CDR3 is given as listed by TCRdb. The rearrangement joins TRBV10-3 to TRBJ1-4; the tabulated D call, TRBD1, remains unverified against the DNA. The CDR3 is 8 amino acids long, termini counted. Germline V lookup: CDR1 ENHRY, CDR2 SYGVKD. CDR3 region: CAPYPLLL.

The V and J genes are TRBV5-6 and TRBJ1-4, with 9 bases fitting TRBD1. Germline V lookup: CDR1 SGHDT, CDR2 YYEEEE. The length of the CDR3 is 16 residues. V shed 4 bases and J 8 bases; nucleotides not matched to a gene: 12. The CDR3 is CASSATGQGLGEKLFF. The CDR3 DNA reads TGTGCCAGCAGCGCCACGGGACAGGGACTGGGGGAAAAACTGTTTTTT.

The rearrangement joins TRBV29-1 to TRBJ1-1, with D hard to call. The V gene lost 1 base and the J gene lost 1 base, with 7 bases spanning the gap. Germline CDR1 SQVTM, CDR2 ANQGSEA. This CDR3 spans 13 amino acids. CDR3 DNA sequence: TGCAGCGTTGAAGCAGGAGCGAACACTGAAGCTTTCTTT. Translation: CSVEAGANTEAFF.